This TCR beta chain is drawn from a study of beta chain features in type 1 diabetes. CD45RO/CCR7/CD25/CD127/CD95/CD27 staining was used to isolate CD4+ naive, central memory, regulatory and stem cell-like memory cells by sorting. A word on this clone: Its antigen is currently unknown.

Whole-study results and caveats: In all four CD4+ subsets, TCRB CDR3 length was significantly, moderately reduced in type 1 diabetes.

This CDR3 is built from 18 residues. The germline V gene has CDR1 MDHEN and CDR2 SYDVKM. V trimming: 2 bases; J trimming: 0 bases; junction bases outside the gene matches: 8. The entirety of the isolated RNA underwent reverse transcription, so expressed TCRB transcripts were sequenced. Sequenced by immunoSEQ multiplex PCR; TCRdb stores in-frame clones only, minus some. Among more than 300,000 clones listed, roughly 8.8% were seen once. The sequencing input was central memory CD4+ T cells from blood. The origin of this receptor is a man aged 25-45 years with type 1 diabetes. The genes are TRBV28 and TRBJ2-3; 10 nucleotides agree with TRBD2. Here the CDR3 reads CASSLGLAGAASTDTQYF. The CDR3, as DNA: TGTGCCAGCAGTTTAGGCCTAGCGGGGGCCGCTAGCACAGATACGCAGTATTTT.